A selection of T cell receptor beta chains follows, all from one sample in a study of liver allograft versus peripheral blood T cells. TCRdb processed the reads anew with MiXCR; each CDR3 protein has one entry. The sample holds 4,000 or so distinct CDR3 sequences, 14% seen once. The receptors were sampled from a human patient who had a liver transplant. Some T cells may trace back to the graft donor. CDR3s include the opening cysteine and the closing phenylalanine or tryptophan. The order of the fields is V gene, clone size, D gene, J gene, CDR3 DNA, CDR3 protein. A D gene is named only where the DNA matches it firmly. Expanded clones get a size class; other rows say once, few or many, or leave the size out.

TRBV14,medium-sized,NA,TRBJ2-7,TGTGCCAGCAGCCAAGATTTATCAGGCAGATTCGAGCAGTACTTC,CASSQDLSGRFEQYF
TRBV19,medium-sized,NA,TRBJ1-5,TGTGCCAGCACGGGGGGATGGGCTCAGCCCCAGCATTTT,CASTGGWAQPQHF
TRBV28,medium-sized,NA,TRBJ1-1,TGTGCCAGCACTCCTACAGGGTCCGGCACTGAAGCTTTCTTT,CASTPTGSGTEAFF
TRBV6-2/TRBV6-3,many,TRBD1,TRBJ2-1,TGTGCCAGCAAAACCGGGACAGGGGAACGTGAGCAGTTCTTC,CASKTGTGEREQFF
TRBV14,large,NA,TRBJ2-7,TGTGCCAGCAGCCAAGAACGAGGTTTCTACGAGCAGTACTTC,CASSQERGFYEQYF
TRBV27,medium-sized,NA,TRBJ2-1,TGTGCCAGCAGTCCTTATGGTCGTGGTTCGGACAGTGAGCAGTTCTTC,CASSPYGRGSDSEQFF
TRBV19,medium-sized,TRBD2,TRBJ2-1,TGTGCCAGTACCGATAGCGGGGGGGATTACAATGAGCAGTTCTTC,CASTDSGGDYNEQFF
TRBV12-5,NA,NA,TRBJ1-2,TGTGCTAGTGGTCCAGGGGTGGGCTCCGATGGCTACACCTTC,CASGPGVGSDGYTF
TRBV5-6,few,NA,TRBJ2-7,TGTGCCAGCAGCTTGCCGGTCCCCTACGAGCAGTACTTC,CASSLPVPYEQYF
TRBV28,medium-sized,NA,TRBJ1-1,TGTGCCAGCAGTCCCCCGATGTTTGACACTGAAGCTTTCTTT,CASSPPMFDTEAFF
TRBV9,medium-sized,TRBD2,TRBJ2-7,TGTGCCAGCGGACTAGCGAAATTGAGCTCCTACGAGCAGTACTTC,CASGLAKLSSYEQYF
TRBV6-5,many,NA,TRBJ2-3,TGTGCCAGCACTAATAGTCCCGGGACACCCACAGATACGCAGTATTTT,CASTNSPGTPTDTQYF
TRBV20-1,medium-sized,TRBD1,TRBJ2-7,TGCAGTGCCACTGGGACAGTTTCCTACGAGCAGTACTTC,CSATGTVSYEQYF
TRBV10-3,large,TRBD2,TRBJ2-1,TGTGCCATCAGTGTTAGCGGGGGGGCCTACAATGAGCAGTTCTTC,CAISVSGGAYNEQFF
TRBV29-1,NA,TRBD1,TRBJ1-5,TGCAGCGCAGCAAACGGGACAGGGGGCAATCAGCCCCAGCATTTT,CSAANGTGGNQPQHF
TRBV18,medium-sized,NA,TRBJ1-1,TGTGCCAGCTCACCACAGAACACTGAAGCTTTCTTT,CASSPQNTEAFF
TRBV28,medium-sized,NA,TRBJ2-2,TGTGCCAGCACCTTGGGGGGAAACACCGGGGAGCTGTTTTTT,CASTLGGNTGELFF
TRBV6-5,medium-sized,NA,TRBJ2-7,TGTGCCAGCAGTTACCTAACGGACGGAGCCTACGAGCAGTACTTC,CASSYLTDGAYEQYF
TRBV20-1,NA,TRBD1,TRBJ2-2,TGCAGTGCTAGTCGGGACAGGGGGTTCACCGGGGAGCTGTTTTTT,CSASRDRGFTGELFF
TRBV7-9,many,NA,TRBJ1-2,TGTGCCAGCAGCTCCCGCAGGGACGCAGCTAACTATGGCTACACCTTC,CASSSRRDAANYGYTF
TRBV6-2/TRBV6-3,NA,NA,TRBJ1-1,TGTGCCAGCAGTTACCCCCTCGGGATGAACACTGAAGCTTTCTTT,CASSYPLGMNTEAFF
TRBV30,medium-sized,TRBD1,TRBJ1-2,TGTGCCTGGAGTCCCGGGACAGGGGAGGATGGCTACACCTTC,CAWSPGTGEDGYTF
TRBV7-9,medium-sized,TRBD1,TRBJ1-5,TGTGCCAGCAGCCCCACAGGGGCTGGGTATCAGCCCCAGCATTTT,CASSPTGAGYQPQHF
TRBV6-2/TRBV6-3,medium-sized,NA,TRBJ1-5,TGTGCCAGCAGCACAACGGGCGTCGGCAATCAGCCCCAGCATTTT,CASSTTGVGNQPQHF
TRBV12-3/TRBV12-4,medium-sized,TRBD1,TRBJ1-5,TGTGCCAGCAGTTGGACAGGCTATAATCAGCCCCAGCATTTT,CASSWTGYNQPQHF
TRBV20-1,many,NA,TRBJ1-5,TGCAGTGTAGGGGCGGGTCAGCCCCAGCATTTT,CSVGAGQPQHF
TRBV28,many,TRBD1,TRBJ1-1,TGTGCCAGCAGTTTATCAGGGGGTGGCACTGAAGCTTTCTTT,CASSLSGGGTEAFF
TRBV7-9,NA,TRBD1,TRBJ1-2,TGTGCCAGCAGCACAACAAGGACAGGGATAACAACCTACACCTTC,CASSTTRTGITTYTF
TRBV27,many,NA,TRBJ1-1,TGTGCCAGCAGTTTATCGGGACAAAACACTGAAGCTTTCTTT,CASSLSGQNTEAFF
TRBV9,few,NA,TRBJ2-2,TGTGCCAGCAGCGTCGGCCTCACCGGGGAGCTGTTTTTT,CASSVGLTGELFF
TRBV27,medium-sized,NA,TRBJ1-2,TGTGCCAGCAGTCCCTCGGTGGGGGTAGCGTTAACTAACTATGGCTACACCTTC,CASSPSVGVALTNYGYTF
TRBV19,medium-sized,NA,TRBJ1-1,TGTGCCAGTAGTATGGCCGCGAACACTGAAGCTTTCTTT,CASSMAANTEAFF
TRBV19,medium-sized,NA,TRBJ2-2,TGTGCCAGTAGTCCCATCAGGGATAATTCCGGGGAGCTGTTTTTT,CASSPIRDNSGELFF
TRBV29-1,medium-sized,NA,TRBJ1-1,TGCAGCGTTGAAAGTCGGAGCACTGAAGCTTTCTTT,CSVESRSTEAFF
TRBV12-3/TRBV12-4,few,TRBD1,TRBJ1-1,TGTGCCAGCAGTTTCCCACAGGGGGAGCACACTGAAGCTTTCTTT,CASSFPQGEHTEAFF
TRBV7-9,many,NA,TRBJ2-7,TGTGCCAGCAGCTTTGGTTCCTACGAGCAGTACTTC,CASSFGSYEQYF
TRBV6-6,NA,TRBD1,TRBJ1-2,TGTGCCAGCAGTTACCAGGGGGCCGGTGGCTACACCTTC,CASSYQGAGGYTF
TRBV12-3/TRBV12-4,medium-sized,NA,TRBJ1-3,TGTGCCAGCAGTTCCTCCCCCGGGGTCTCTGGAAACACCATATATTTT,CASSSSPGVSGNTIYF
TRBV6-6,NA,NA,TRBJ2-5,TGTGCCAGTAGGATCACGAGCCGCCAAGAGACCCAGTACTTC,CASRITSRQETQYF
TRBV10-3,NA,TRBD2,TRBJ2-7,TGTGCCATCGGGGAGGGAGGGACTAGCGGGACTCCTACCTACGAGCAGTACTTC,CAIGEGGTSGTPTYEQYF
TRBV29-1,large,NA,TRBJ1-2,TGCAGCGGACTTGGCATAGGGGAAAACTATGGCTACACCTTC,CSGLGIGENYGYTF
TRBV18,medium-sized,TRBD2,TRBJ2-1,TGTGCCAGCTCACCCCCTAGCGGACCTAACAATGAGCAGTTCTTC,CASSPPSGPNNEQFF
TRBV27,medium-sized,NA,TRBJ2-2,TGTGCCAGCAGTACCCTGGGAATGGGCGGGGAGCTGTTTTTT,CASSTLGMGGELFF
TRBV29-1,medium-sized,NA,TRBJ1-1,TGCAGCGTTGAGTGGACGACTGAAGCTTTCTTT,CSVEWTTEAFF
TRBV10-3,medium-sized,NA,TRBJ2-7,TGTGCCAGCCTTGGAGGGAGCTCCTACGAGCAGTACTTC,CASLGGSSYEQYF
TRBV14,medium-sized,NA,TRBJ2-7,TGTGCCAGCAGCGAGGCGGATTTCTACGAGCAGTACTTC,CASSEADFYEQYF
TRBV12-3/TRBV12-4,few,NA,TRBJ2-1,TGTGCCAGCAGCATTAGCCCCTACAATGAGCAGTTCTTC,CASSISPYNEQFF
TRBV12-3/TRBV12-4,NA,TRBD1,TRBJ1-1,TGTGCCAGCAGTTGGGACAGTGGTGAAGCTTTCTTT,CASSWDSGEAFF
TRBV5-4,many,NA,TRBJ1-1,TGTGCCAGCAGCTCACAGGGCGACCTCGGAGCTTTCTTT,CASSSQGDLGAFF